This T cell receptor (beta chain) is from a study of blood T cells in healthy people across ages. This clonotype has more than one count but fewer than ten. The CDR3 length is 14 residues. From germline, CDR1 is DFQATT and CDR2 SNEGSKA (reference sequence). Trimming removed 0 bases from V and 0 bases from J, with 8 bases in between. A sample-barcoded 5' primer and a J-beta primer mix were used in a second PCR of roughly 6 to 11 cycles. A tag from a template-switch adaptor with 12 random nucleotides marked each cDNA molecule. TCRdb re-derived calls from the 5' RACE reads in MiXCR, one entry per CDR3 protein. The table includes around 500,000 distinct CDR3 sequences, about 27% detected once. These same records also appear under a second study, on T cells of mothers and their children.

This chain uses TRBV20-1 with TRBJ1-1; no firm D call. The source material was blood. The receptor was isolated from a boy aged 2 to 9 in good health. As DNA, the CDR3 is TGCAGTGCTAGAGATAGCCGGTTGAACACTGAAGCTTTCTTT. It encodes CSARDSRLNTEAFF.